This TCR beta chain was observed in a study of cytomegalovirus exposure and HLA in healthy donors. The PCR ran on 60 Vbeta and 13 Jbeta primers. Libraries were prepared by immunoSEQ multiplex PCR; TCRdb keeps only in-frame clonotypes and omits some of them. In the table there are around 210,000 clones, 70% to 85% of which are singletons. Points on this clone: Its antigen is undetermined.

Germline V gene sequence: CDR1 MDHEN, CDR2 SYDVKM. The CDR3 has 12 amino acids. Trimming took 6 bases from V and 3 from J, leaving 7 bases between them. Study-wide points: The Asian-associated ancestry cluster reportedly had fewer N-insertions than the approximately 670-donor mean in a later analysis. In a later analysis, roughly 17,000 TCR beta sequences were associated with HLA alleles at 0.05 false discovery rate. For most TCR sequences rarity was the rule, although some public TCRs occurred in many donors.

The specimen sequenced was PBMCs. This sequence joins TRBV28 and TRBJ2-3; no definite D call. The origin of this receptor is a man aged 50-59 years in good health and CMV-seronegative. CDR3 DNA sequence: TGTGCCAGCAGGCGTAGTACAGATACGCAGTATTTT. Translated, it gives CASRRSTDTQYF.